This T cell receptor (beta chain) was sequenced for a study of early stage breast cancer tumors. As regards this clone: Its antigen is undetermined.

Each sample had two DNA replicates, about 0.47 ug blood or 1.5 ug tissue. This table comes from immunoSEQ multiplex PCR, and its TCRdb copy is limited to in-frame clones, with some not included. The profile covers about 14,000 clones, with roughly 80% appearing a single time and just under 5% taken by the ten largest. Germline V gives CDR1 LNHDA, CDR2 SQIVND (reference sequence). The length of the CDR3 is 16 residues. With 1 base removed from V and 6 bases from J, the gap between germline ends came to 16 bases. General study findings and limits: Comparing each tissue with blood distinguished tumor from normal in about 90% of the 16 patients.

The sample consisted of normal breast tissue next to the tumor. This sequence was found in a person aged 30-39 years with breast cancer. The chain recombines TRBV19 with TRBJ1-5, with D possibly being TRBD1 (5 bases). Here the CDR3 reads CASSIVGGAAGQPQHF. Here the CDR3 DNA reads TGTGCCAGTAGTATAGTTGGAGGGGCGGCGGGTCAGCCCCAGCATTTT.